The TCR beta chain under discussion was sequenced for a study of T cell responses to AZD1222 COVID-19 vaccine. Study-level points and caveats: With two AZD1222 doses given, Spike-specific TCR breadth and depth both rose.

Concerning this clone itself: The antigen is not known. Other nucleotide sequences from this sample produce the same CDR3.

With 4 bases removed from V and 0 bases from J, the gap between germline ends came to 7 bases. Germline-derived CDR1 and CDR2 are SEHNR and FQNEAQ (reference sequence). The CDR3 spans 13 residues. Data came from immunoSEQ multiplex PCR; TCRdb stores just in-frame clones and leaves some out. The sample holds 100,000 to 130,000 clones; roughly 87% are singletons and the top ten take around 4.9%. The V and J genes are TRBV7-9 and TRBJ2-7; D gene ambiguous. The material was peripheral blood, obtained 28 days after the second AZD1222 dose. The receptor was isolated from an adult who received the AZD1222 COVID-19 vaccine. This CDR3 reads CASSSPSSYEQYF. The DNA of the CDR3 is TGTGCCAGCAGCTCGCCGAGCTCCTACGAGCAGTACTTC.